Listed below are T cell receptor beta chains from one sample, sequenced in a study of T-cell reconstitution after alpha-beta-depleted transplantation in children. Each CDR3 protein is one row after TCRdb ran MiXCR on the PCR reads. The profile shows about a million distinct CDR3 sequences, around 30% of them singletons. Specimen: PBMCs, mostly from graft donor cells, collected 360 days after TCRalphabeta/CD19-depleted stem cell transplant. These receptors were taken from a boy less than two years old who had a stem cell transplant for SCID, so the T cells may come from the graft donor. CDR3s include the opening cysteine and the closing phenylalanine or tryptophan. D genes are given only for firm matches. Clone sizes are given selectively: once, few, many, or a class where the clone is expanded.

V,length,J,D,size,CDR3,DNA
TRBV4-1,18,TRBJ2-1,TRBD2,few,CASSQKGGKAGAYNEQFF,TGCGCCAGCAGCCAAAAGGGAGGGAAAGCGGGGGCCTACAATGAGCAGTTCTTC
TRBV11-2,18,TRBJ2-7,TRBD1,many,CASSPHSILGQRFYEQYF,TGTGCCAGCAGCCCTCACTCGATTTTGGGACAGCGCTTCTACGAGCAGTACTTC
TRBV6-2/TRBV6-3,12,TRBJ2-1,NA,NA,CASRRDSYEQFF,TGTGCCAGCAGACGGGACTCGTATGAGCAGTTCTTC
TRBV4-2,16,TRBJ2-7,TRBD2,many,CASSQEQRGLSYEQYF,TGTGCCAGCAGCCAAGAACAGCGGGGGCTCTCCTACGAGCAGTACTTC
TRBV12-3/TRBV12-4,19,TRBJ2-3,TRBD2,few,CASSRAGTSGGTSTDTQYF,TGTGCCAGCAGCCGCGCCGGGACTAGCGGGGGGACTAGCACAGATACGCAGTATTTT
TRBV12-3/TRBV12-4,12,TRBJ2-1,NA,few,CASSFLGSEQFF,TGTGCCAGCAGTTTCTTGGGCAGTGAGCAGTTCTTC
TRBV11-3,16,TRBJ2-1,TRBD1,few,CASSLAGTGLTNEQFF,TGTGCCAGCAGCTTAGCCGGGACAGGGTTAACTAATGAGCAGTTCTTC
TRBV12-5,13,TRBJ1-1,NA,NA,CASGLYSYTEAFF,TGTGCTAGTGGTTTGTACAGTTACACTGAAGCTTTCTTT
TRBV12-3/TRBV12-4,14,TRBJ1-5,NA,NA,CASSLNSVNQPQHF,TGTGCCAGCAGTTTAAACAGCGTAAATCAGCCCCAGCATTTT
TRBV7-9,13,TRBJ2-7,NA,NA,CASREWGRGEQYF,TGTGCCAGCCGGGAGTGGGGGCGAGGCGAGCAGTACTTC
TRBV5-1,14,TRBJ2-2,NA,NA,CASSFSGYSGELFF,TGCGCCAGCAGCTTTTCCGGGTATAGCGGGGAGCTGTTTTTT
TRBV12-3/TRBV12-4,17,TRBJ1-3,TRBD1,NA,CATTNAGQQSSGNTIYF,TGTGCCACCACCAACGCGGGACAGCAAAGCTCTGGAAACACCATATATTTT
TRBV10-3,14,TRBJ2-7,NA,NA,CAISESRSRKEQYF,TGTGCCATCAGTGAGTCAAGAAGTAGGAAAGAGCAGTACTTC
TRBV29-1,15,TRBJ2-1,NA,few,CSVSEVVADNNEQFF,TGCAGCGTCTCAGAAGTGGTAGCAGACAACAATGAGCAGTTCTTC
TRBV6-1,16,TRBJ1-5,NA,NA,CASSEASGHSNQPQHF,TGTGCCAGCAGTGAAGCGAGTGGACACAGCAATCAGCCCCAGCATTTT
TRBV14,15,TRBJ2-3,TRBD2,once,CASSTLGGGAYTQYF,TGTGCCAGCAGCACCCTTGGCGGGGGGGCGTATACGCAGTATTTT
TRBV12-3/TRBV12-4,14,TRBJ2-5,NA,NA,CASSWGQGPETQYF,TGTGCCAGCAGTTGGGGCCAGGGGCCGGAGACCCAGTACTTC
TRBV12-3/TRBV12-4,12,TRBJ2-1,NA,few,CASASSYNEQFF,TGTGCCAGCGCTTCCTCCTACAATGAGCAGTTCTTC
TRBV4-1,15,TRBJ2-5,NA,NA,CASSPHRVRGETQYF,TGCGCCAGCAGCCCGCACAGGGTTCGGGGGGAGACCCAGTACTTC
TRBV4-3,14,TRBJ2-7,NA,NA,CASSPGRGDYEQYF,TGCGCCAGCAGCCCCGGCAGGGGGGACTACGAGCAGTACTTC
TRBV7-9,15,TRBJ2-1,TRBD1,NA,CASSPVGTAYNEQFF,TGTGCCAGCAGCCCCGTGGGGACAGCCTACAATGAGCAGTTCTTC
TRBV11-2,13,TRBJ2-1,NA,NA,CASSLAALNEQFF,TGTGCCAGCAGCTTAGCGGCCCTCAATGAGCAGTTCTTC
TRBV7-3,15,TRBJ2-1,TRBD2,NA,CASSAGLAGDNEQFF,TGTGCCAGCAGCGCGGGACTAGCGGGGGACAATGAGCAGTTCTTC
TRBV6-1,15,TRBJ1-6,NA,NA,CASSPPGHYNSPLHF,TGTGCCAGCAGTCCGCCGGGACATTATAATTCACCCCTCCACTTT
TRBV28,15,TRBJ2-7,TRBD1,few,CASSEGTGLDLEQYF,TGTGCCAGCAGTGAGGGGACAGGGTTAGATCTGGAGCAGTACTTC
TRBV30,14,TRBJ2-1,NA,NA,CAWSVLGPYNEQFF,TGTGCCTGGAGTGTACTAGGTCCCTACAATGAGCAGTTCTTC
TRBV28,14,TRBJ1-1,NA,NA,CASSLTRDNTEAFF,TGTGCCAGCAGTTTAACCCGGGACAACACTGAAGCTTTCTTT